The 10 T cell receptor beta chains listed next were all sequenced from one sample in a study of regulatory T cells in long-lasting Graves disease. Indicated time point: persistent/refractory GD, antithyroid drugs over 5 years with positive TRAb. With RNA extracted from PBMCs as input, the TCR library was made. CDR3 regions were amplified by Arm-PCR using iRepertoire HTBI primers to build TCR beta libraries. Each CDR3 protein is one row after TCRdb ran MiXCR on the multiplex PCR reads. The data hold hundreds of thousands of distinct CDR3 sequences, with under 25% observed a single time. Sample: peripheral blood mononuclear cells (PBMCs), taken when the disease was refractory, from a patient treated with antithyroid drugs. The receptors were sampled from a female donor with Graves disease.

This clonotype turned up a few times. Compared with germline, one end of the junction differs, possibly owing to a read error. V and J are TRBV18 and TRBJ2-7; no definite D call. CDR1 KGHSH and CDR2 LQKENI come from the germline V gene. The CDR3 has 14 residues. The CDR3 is CASSPQTSRYEQYF. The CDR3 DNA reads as TGTGCCAGCTCCCCACAGACGTCCCGCTACGAGCAGTACTTC. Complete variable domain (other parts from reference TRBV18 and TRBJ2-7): NAGVMQNPRHLVRRRGQEARLRCSPMKGHSHVYWYRQLPEEGLKFMVYLQKENIIDESGMPKERFSAEFPKEGPSILRIQQVVRGDSAAYFCASSPQTSRYEQYFGPGTRLTVT.

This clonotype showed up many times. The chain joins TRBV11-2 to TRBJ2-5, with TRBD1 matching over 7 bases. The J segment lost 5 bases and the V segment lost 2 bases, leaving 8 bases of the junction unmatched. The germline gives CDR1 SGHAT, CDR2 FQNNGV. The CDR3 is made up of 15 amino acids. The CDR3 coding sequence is TGTGCCAGCAGCTTAAAGGGGGCGCGAGGGGAGACCCAGTACTTC. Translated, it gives CASSLKGARGETQYF. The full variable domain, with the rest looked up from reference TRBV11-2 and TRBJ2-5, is EAGVAQSPRYKIIEKRQSVAFWCNPISGHATLYWYQQILGQGPKLLIQFQNNGVVDDSQLPKDRFSAERLKGVDSTLKIQPAKLEDSAVYLCASSLKGARGETQYFGPGTRLLVL.

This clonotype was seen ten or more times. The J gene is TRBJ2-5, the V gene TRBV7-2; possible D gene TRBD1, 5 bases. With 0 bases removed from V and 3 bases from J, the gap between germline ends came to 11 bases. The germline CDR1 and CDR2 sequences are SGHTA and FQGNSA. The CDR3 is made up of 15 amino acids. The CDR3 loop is CASSLAGHRKETQYF. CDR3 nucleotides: TGTGCCAGCAGCTTAGCCGGACACAGAAAAGAGACCCAGTACTTC. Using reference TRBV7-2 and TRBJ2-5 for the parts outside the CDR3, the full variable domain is GAGVSQSPSNKVTEKGKDVELRCDPISGHTALYWYRQSLGQGLEFLIYFQGNSAPDKSGLPSDRFSAERTGGSVSTLTIQRTQQEDSAVYLCASSLAGHRKETQYFGPGTRLLVL.

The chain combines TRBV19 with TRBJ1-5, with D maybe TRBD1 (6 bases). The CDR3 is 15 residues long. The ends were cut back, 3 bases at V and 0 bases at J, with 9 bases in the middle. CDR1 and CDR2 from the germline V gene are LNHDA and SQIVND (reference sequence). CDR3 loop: CASSIGQISNQPQHF. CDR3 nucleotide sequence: TGTGCCAGTAGTATCGGACAGATTAGCAATCAGCCCCAGCATTTT.

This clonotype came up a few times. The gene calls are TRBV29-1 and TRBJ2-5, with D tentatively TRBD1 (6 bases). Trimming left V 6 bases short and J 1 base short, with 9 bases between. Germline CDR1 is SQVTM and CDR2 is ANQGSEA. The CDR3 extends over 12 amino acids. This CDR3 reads CSVVQGQETQYF. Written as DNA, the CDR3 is TGCAGCGTGGTACAGGGCCAAGAGACCCAGTACTTC. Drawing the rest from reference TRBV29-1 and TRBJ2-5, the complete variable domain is SAVISQKPSRDICQRGTSLTIQCQVDSQVTMMFWYRQQPGQSLTLIATANQGSEATYESGFVIDKFPISRPNLTFSTLTVSNMSPEDSSIYLCSVVQGQETQYFGPGTRLLVL.

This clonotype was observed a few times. CDR3 nucleotide sequence: TGTGCCAGCACCCCGGGGGTAGGGATTTCGTATGGCTACACCTTC. It encodes CASTPGVGISYGYTF. This chain uses TRBV11-2 with TRBJ1-2; weak D call: TRBD1 (5 bases). The germline V and J ends were trimmed by 7 bases and 5 bases, with 20 bases remaining between them. The germline V gene has CDR1 SGHAT and CDR2 FQNNGV. This CDR3 spans 15 amino acids. Full variable domain (rest looked up from reference TRBV11-2 and TRBJ1-2): EAGVAQSPRYKIIEKRQSVAFWCNPISGHATLYWYQQILGQGPKLLIQFQNNGVVDDSQLPKDRFSAERLKGVDSTLKIQPAKLEDSAVYLCASTPGVGISYGYTFGSGTRLTVV.

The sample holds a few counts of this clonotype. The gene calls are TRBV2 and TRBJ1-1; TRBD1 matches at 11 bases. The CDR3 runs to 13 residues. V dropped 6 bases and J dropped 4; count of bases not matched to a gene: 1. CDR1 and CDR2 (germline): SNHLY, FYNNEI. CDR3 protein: CASRGQGATEAFF. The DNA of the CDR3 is TGTGCCAGCAGAGGACAGGGGGCCACTGAAGCTTTCTTT.

This CDR3 reads CASSVAQSGGTEAFF. CDR3 DNA sequence: TGTGCCAGTAGCGTTGCCCAATCGGGGGGCACTGAAGCTTTCTTT. The V gene is TRBV19, the J gene TRBJ1-1; possibly TRBD1 for D (5 bases). Germline V CDR1 and CDR2: LNHDA, SQIVND (reference sequence). The CDR3 is 15 amino acids. The V end was cut by 6 bases, the J end by 4 bases, with 18 bases between.

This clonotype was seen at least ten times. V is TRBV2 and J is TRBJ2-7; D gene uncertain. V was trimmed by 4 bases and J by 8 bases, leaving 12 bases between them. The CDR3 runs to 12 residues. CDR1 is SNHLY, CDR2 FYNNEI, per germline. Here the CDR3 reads CASSVANYKQYF. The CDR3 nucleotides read TGTGCCAGCAGTGTCGCTAATTACAAGCAGTACTTC. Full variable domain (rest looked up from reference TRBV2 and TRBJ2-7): EPEVTQTPSHQVTQMGQEVILRCVPISNHLYFYWYRQILGQKVEFLVSFYNNEISEKSEIFDDQFSVERPDGSNFTLKIRSTKLEDSAMYFCASSVANYKQYFGPGTRLTVT.

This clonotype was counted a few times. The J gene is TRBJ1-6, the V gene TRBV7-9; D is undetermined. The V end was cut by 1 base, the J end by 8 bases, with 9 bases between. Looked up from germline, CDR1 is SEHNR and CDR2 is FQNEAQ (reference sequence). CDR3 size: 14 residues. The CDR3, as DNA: TGTGCCAGCAGCTTAGGAGGGCTCGATTCACCCCTCCACTTT. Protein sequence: CASSLGGLDSPLHF.